This record looks at one T cell receptor (beta chain) sequence and its context. Germline and genes: mouse. The CDR3 goes on 1 residue after the read ends, and that part is filled in from the germline J gene. This entry belongs to a study of tissue T cells after allogeneic stem cell transplantation. Some clones are missing from TCRdb's copy, which holds only in-frame ones; the method was immunoSEQ multiplex PCR. The sample includes some 47,000 clones, about three quarters of them seen just once. Per germline, CDR1 NNHNN and CDR2 SYGAGS (reference sequence). V lost 1 base and J lost 0, with 11 bases in between. The CDR3 has 16 amino acids.

The rearrangement joins TRBV13-2 to TRBJ1-3, with D possibly matching TRBD1 (6 bases). Sequencing used sorted cells pooled from one or two spleens. The source of this sequence is a pool of C57BL/6 mice in good health. CDR3 DNA (partial): TGTGCCAGCGGTGATCGGGACAAACCTTCTGGAAATACGCTCTAT. Translating it yields CASGDRDKPSGNTLY. The full CDR3 protein reads CASGDRDKPSGNTLYF.